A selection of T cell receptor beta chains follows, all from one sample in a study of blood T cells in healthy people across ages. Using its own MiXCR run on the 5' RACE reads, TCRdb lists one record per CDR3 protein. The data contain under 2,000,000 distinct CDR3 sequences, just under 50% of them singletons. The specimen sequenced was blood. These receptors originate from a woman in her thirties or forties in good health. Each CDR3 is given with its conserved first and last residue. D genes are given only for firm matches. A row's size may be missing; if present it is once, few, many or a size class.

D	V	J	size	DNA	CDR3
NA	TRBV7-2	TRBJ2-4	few	TGTGCCAGCAGCCCGCAGGACACCTGGAGAAACATTCAGTACTTC	CASSPQDTWRNIQYF
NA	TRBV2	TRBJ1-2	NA	TGTGCCAGCCCACCCGGGGCTAACTATGGCTACACCTTC	CASPPGANYGYTF
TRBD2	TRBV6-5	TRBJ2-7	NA	TGTGCCAGCAGTTACCGGGGACTAGCGGGGAAGAATGAGCAGTACTTC	CASSYRGLAGKNEQYF
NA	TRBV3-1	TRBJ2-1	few	TGTGCCAGTAGCCGGGAAATTTACGGGGATGAGCAGTTCTTC	CASSREIYGDEQFF
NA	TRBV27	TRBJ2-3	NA	TGTGCCAGCACCCCCCGGGGTCAGTACACAGATACGCAGTATTTT	CASTPRGQYTDTQYF
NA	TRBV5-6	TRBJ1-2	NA	TGTGCCAGCAGCGGAACAGGGCTTCATGGCTACACCTTC	CASSGTGLHGYTF
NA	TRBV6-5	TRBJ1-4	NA	TGTGCCAGCAGAGACGGGACGGACTTTAATGACAAACTGTTTTTT	CASRDGTDFNDKLFF
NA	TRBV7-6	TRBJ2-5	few	TGTGCCAGCAGCTTAGGGTCCACACAAGAGACCCAGTACTTC	CASSLGSTQETQYF
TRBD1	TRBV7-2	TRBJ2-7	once	TGTGCCAGCAGATATCTTTTGGACAGGGCCTACGAGCGGTACTTC	CASRYLLDRAYERYF
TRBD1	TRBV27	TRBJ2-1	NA	TGTGCCAGCAGTTACTCGGGGGACAGGGTACCCAATGAGCAGTTCTTC	CASSYSGDRVPNEQFF
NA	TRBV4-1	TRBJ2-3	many	TGCGCCAGCAGCCAAGAGGGGCAGCAACGCACAGATACGCAGTATTTT	CASSQEGQQRTDTQYF